This record looks at one T cell receptor (beta chain) sequence and its context. It lacks a known antigen. No clone much larger than this one lies a single base away; base qualities are absent. This sample is part of a study of cytomegalovirus exposure and HLA in healthy donors (dated by TCRdb to about 2017). Regarding the research as a whole: According to an earlier analysis of 550 to 700 of the donors, 200 million or so T cells yielded 90 million to 140 million unique TCR beta sequences and approximately 280 Gb of sequence data. HLA typing covered class I and class II loci at four-digit resolution. Donor age, sex, ethnicity and CMV serostatus were compiled alongside the repertoire data. A later analysis re-analyzed previously published TCR beta repertoires from approximately 670 donors and added high-resolution HLA genotyping to study TCR occurrence patterns. Along with the roughly 670-subject first cohort, a separate validation cohort of around 110 different subjects was used. In the later analysis, no new phenotypic data were used to find candidate immune exposures; instead, reliance was placed on TCR beta sequences and their occurrence across donors. Typing coverage differed by locus: A, B, C, DRB1 and DQB1 were typed in roughly 629-640 donors, DQA1 in 500 to 550, DPA1 in some 610, and DPB1 in just under 480. Genome-wide SNP genotypes for about 65% of the 666 donors were used in a later genetic analysis, which treated that subset as a discovery cohort. High-throughput TCR immunosequencing, statistical association of individual TCRs with disease status, and machine learning were combined to predict cytomegalovirus infection status. Because of strong linkage in the cohort, roughly five DR-DQ haplotypes were treated as single units for association and clustering. Using immunosequencing, the study profiled T cell repertoires from roughly 650 subjects and related those repertoires to cytomegalovirus serostatus. Every repertoire in the discovery cohort had been generated on one and the same sequencing platform. The study was designed to test whether signatures of past pathogen exposure could be identified by cataloging public T cell receptors. An early release covering roughly 580 HLA-typed donors comprised approximately 290 gigabases of sequencing data and tens of millions of unique TCR sequences. Across 398 genotyped donors of the cohort, an average of roughly 250,000 unique TCR beta nucleotide sequences per donor were sequenced, and roughly a sixth of those sequences were non-productive. In an earlier analysis of over 550 of the donors, high-throughput TCR beta sequencing was used to judge whether each TCR beta V gene segment behaved as functional or pseudogenic. Among the roughly 400 genotyped donors, about 83% belonged to the genetic ancestry cluster associated with self-reported Caucasian donors.

In total, 600 or so healthy bone marrow donors made up the cohort. At the time of sampling, all cohort members were nominally healthy, though unrecorded immune exposures were likely present. The donor was CMV seronegative and belonged to the group of 352 seronegative cohort members. A peripheral blood sample was provided by each donor, and peripheral blood mononuclear cells were used for TCR beta sequencing. Genomic DNA extraction from the blood cell samples was performed with the Qiagen DNeasy Blood Extraction Kit. The protocol used for the library was the immunoSEQ multiplex PCR assay. A mixture of 60 forward primers for TCR Vbeta segments and 13 reverse primers for TCR Jbeta segments was used in the multiplex PCR. Amplification of the CDR3 region of rearranged TCR beta genes was performed with a multiplex PCR assay on genomic DNA. The amplified TCR beta libraries were sequenced on the Illumina HiSeq System as 87-base-pair reads. The authors' pipeline ran thus. A later analysis tallied around 87 million unique TCR beta chains across the 660 or so repertoires, and approximately 11 million of those chains were shared by two or more donors. To remove PCR and sequencing errors, raw reads were error-corrected and collapsed into unique sequences using a nearest-neighbor algorithm that merged closely related sequences. Alignment of CDR3 sequences to IMGT reference sequences was used to assign V, D and J gene segments. Each retained sequence needed at least a six-nucleotide match to both a V gene segment and a J gene segment. Rearrangements were called productive when the CDR3 lacked stop codons and stayed in frame with V and J; all others were non-productive. CDR3 was defined according to IMGT convention as the region running from the second conserved V-encoded cysteine to the conserved J-encoded phenylalanine. The earlier analysis of roughly 590 of the donors excluded sequences that lacked an unambiguous match to a single V gene segment. An earlier analysis of 500 to 600 of the donors classified V segments as functional when productive rearrangements were above 56.7% and as segregating when the standard deviation between donors was above 5%. A statistical classification framework was built for diagnosing cytomegalovirus status from the catalog of TCR beta chain sequences. In a later analysis, V and J genes were assigned by comparing TCR nucleotide sequences against IMGT/GENE-DB human TR gene sequences. Using the TCRdist pipeline, a later analysis assigned CDR3 sequences along with most-parsimonious VDJ recombination scenarios. In a later analysis, every TCR beta chain was defined by the combination of its CDR3 amino acid sequence and its V-gene family, and reads without a unique V-gene family were dropped. In a later analysis, several hundred highly shared, low-generation-probability nucleotide sequences were removed to address suspected cross-contamination and a sequencing artifact. For each public chain, a later analysis derived a clonal expansion index from normalized ranks of inferred template counts within each repertoire. A later analysis computed generation probabilities with a VDJ recombination model fitted to out-of-frame rearrangements, and checked the results against IGoR. Hypergeometric tests were used in a later analysis to score TCR-TCR, TCR-HLA and TCR-CMV co-occurrence, with a repertoire-size bias correction applied to the TCR pairs. A later analysis estimated false discovery rates by permuting HLA or CMV assignments 20 times. In a later analysis, co-occurring TCRs were grouped using DBSCAN, and TCRdist sequence similarity was added for clustering within HLA-allele-positive subsets. Repertoires with fewer than 30,000 or more than 120,000 public chains, plus five repertoires with anomalous nucleotide sharing, were excluded from co-occurrence clustering. Not all clones reach the TCRdb copy of this immuneACCESS table, which keeps in-frame sequences only. Checked studies attribute under half of the gap to unresolved V genes and leave the rest unexplained. V, J and clone size reflect that table, while D and trimming were determined from the DNA. For this sample there are 150,000 to 200,000 clones; around 80% appear just once. The ten most abundant clones make up roughly 0.99% of the sample.

Study-level results and caveats: When HLA alleles, especially DR and DQ, strongly co-occurred, attributing TCR associations to individual alleles was difficult. Broadly in line with IMGT annotations, most TCR beta V segments showed up in productive rearrangements about 90% or about 30% of the time in an earlier analysis of several hundred of the donors. At a false discovery rate of 0.05, a later analysis linked fewer than 20,000 TCR beta sequences to specific HLA alleles. In vitro tests confirmed that a few of the cytomegalovirus-associated TCR beta chains recognize cytomegalovirus antigens. Most TCR sequences were observed very rarely across donors, whereas some public TCRs were present in many individuals. In a later analysis, most CMV-associated TCR beta chains were found to appear HLA-restricted, with HLA associations seemingly driven largely by CMV exposure. Sequencing depth was assumed to be roughly uniform across donors in the presence/absence analyses, though that assumption may not hold. Because some donors lacked HLA typing at each locus, the association tests relied only on the typed subset. The earlier analysis of fewer than 750 of the donors excluded 15 to 20 rarely observed V segments, including chromosome 9 orphons, because counts were too low. For the cohort, immune exposure information was limited to CMV serostatus. According to a later analysis, TCR association rates differed among HLA loci, with DRB1 alleles showing the most associated TCRs and HLA-C alleles showing the fewest. A later genetic analysis reported fewer N-insertions in productive TCRs among donors in an Asian-associated ancestry cluster than the approximately 700-donor mean. V-gene and J-gene trimming of TCR beta chains was associated with a missense DCLRE1C variant in a later genetic analysis, and the association was replicated in an independent cohort. A group of highly shared sequence variants was considered likely to be a technical artifact of the sequencing pipeline. A later analysis reported that several top co-occurrence clusters appeared linked to parvovirus B19, influenza, CMV and Epstein-Barr virus. The classifier was reported to diagnose cytomegalovirus status with high specificity and sensitivity in both the original and validation cohorts. In a later analysis, HLA-associated TCR beta chains were found to be more clonally expanded and to have lower generation probabilities than equally common non-associated chains. The authors suggested that the approach could potentially be generalized to other disease states and immunological phenotypes. The study listed 170 or so TCR beta chains as associated with cytomegalovirus. The cohort was sequenced for TCR beta chains only, and without alpha or paired-chain data the features that could be detected were limited. Correlated functional status among segregating V segments might reflect linkage disequilibrium, but an unknown experimental factor could not be ruled out. A further reported finding was that TCR beta sequences accurately predicted the HLA-A and HLA-B alleles for most subjects in the first cohort.

Sample: PBMCs. The sequence was obtained from a woman in her thirties or forties in good health and CMV-seronegative.

Read as DNA, the sequence is TGCGCCAGCAGCTTCAAAACAGGGGAGATCACTGAAGCTTTCTTT. This is translated as CASSFKTGEITEAFF. In this chain, TRBV5-1 is recombined with TRBJ1-1; 7 central bases correspond to TRBD1. Including cysteine and phenylalanine, the CDR3 has 15 amino acids. Kept here is only the CDR3 DNA, which spans 45 bases and is read in frame from base 1. V is cut back by 2 bases and J by 4 bases, with 8 bases in the junction unmatched. CDR1 and CDR2 are read off the germline V gene as SGHRS and YFSETQ.